Sequencing of this T cell receptor (beta chain) was carried out in a study of T cell repertoires in cytomegalovirus infection. TCRdb reprocessed the reads via MiXCR and lists one record per CDR3 protein. The sample has 290,000 or so distinct CDR3 sequences, about 9.1% seen once. CDR1 is SNHLY, CDR2 FYNNEI, per germline. V lost 4 bases to trimming and J lost 4 bases; unmatched junction nucleotides: 5. This CDR3 is built from 16 residues. The V gene is TRBV2, the J gene TRBJ2-1; 12 bases fit TRBD2. The TCR comes from a human donor in good health (CMV status not recorded). Some clones in this sample may be carry-over from other donors' samples. Sequencing used PBMCs. The CDR3 sequence: CASSVLAGGPYNEQFF. In nucleotides, the CDR3 is TGTGCCAGCAGTGTTCTAGCGGGGGGGCCGTACAATGAGCAGTTCTTC.